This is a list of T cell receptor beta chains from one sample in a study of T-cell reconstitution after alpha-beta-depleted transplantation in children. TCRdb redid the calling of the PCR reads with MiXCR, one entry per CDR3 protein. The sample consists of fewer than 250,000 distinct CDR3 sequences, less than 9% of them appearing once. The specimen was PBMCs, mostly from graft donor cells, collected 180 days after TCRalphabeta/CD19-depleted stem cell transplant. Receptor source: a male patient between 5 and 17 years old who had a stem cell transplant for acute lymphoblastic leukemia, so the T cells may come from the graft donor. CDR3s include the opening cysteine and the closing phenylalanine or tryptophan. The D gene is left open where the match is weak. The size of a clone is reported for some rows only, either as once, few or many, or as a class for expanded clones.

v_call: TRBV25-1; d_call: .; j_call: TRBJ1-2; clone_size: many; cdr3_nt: TGTGCCAGCAGTGAAGAGCGTGGGTACACCTTC; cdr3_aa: CASSEERGYTF
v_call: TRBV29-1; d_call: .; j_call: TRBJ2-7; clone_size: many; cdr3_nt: TGCAGCGCGGGCCAGGCCTCCTACGAGCAGTACTTC; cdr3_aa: CSAGQASYEQYF
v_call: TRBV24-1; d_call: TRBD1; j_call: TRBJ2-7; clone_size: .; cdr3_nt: TGTGCCACCAGTGAAGCCGGGACAGGGGACGAGCAGTACTTC; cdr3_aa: CATSEAGTGDEQYF
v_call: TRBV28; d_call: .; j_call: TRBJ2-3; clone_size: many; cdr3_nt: TGTGCCAGCAGTCGTTACACAGATACGCAGTATTTT; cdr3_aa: CASSRYTDTQYF
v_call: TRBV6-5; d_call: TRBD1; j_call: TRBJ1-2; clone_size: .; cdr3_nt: TGTGCCAGCAGTTACCAAGGGGGCCTCGATGGCTACACCTTC; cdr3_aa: CASSYQGGLDGYTF
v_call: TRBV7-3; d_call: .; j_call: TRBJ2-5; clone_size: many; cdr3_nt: TGTGCCAGCAGCCGAGGGGCCGCGGAGACCCAGTACTTC; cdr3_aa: CASSRGAAETQYF
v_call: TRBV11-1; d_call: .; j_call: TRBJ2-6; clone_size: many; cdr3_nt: TGTGCCAGCAGCTTATTAAGCGGTCCAGGGGCCAACGTCCTGACTTTC; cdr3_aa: CASSLLSGPGANVLTF
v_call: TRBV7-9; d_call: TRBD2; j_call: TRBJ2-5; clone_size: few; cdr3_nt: TGTGCCAGCAGCTTAAGGTCGGGAGGAGATGAAGAGACCCAGTACTTC; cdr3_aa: CASSLRSGGDEETQYF
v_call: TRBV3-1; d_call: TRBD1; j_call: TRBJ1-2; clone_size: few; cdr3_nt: TGTGCCAGCAGCCACCGGGACAGGGTGGGTAGAGGCTACACCTTC; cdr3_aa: CASSHRDRVGRGYTF
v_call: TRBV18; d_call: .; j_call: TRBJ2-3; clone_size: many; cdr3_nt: TGTGCCAGCTCCCCCAAGCCCGGGTCGAGTTTAGATACGCAGTATTTT; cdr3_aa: CASSPKPGSSLDTQYF